A selection of T cell receptor beta chains follows, all from one sample in a study of blood T cell repertoires in COVID-19. Generated by immunoSEQ multiplex PCR, the TCRdb table keeps only in-frame clones and is missing some. The sample has a few hundred thousand clones; approximately 81% are singletons. The sequenced material came from peripheral blood. These receptors were collected from a woman aged 18-29 years with acute or convalescent COVID-19. The conserved cysteine and the conserved F or W are not part of the CDR3 here. Clone size is shown for a subset of rows, as once, few, many or a class of expanded clone.

J: TRBJ2-6; size: once; V: TRBV29-1; CDR3: SVDQGAGANVLT
J: TRBJ1-6; size: -; V: TRBV5-6; CDR3: ASSSVRGIEGSYNSPLH
J: TRBJ2-3; size: -; V: TRBV7-2; CDR3: ASSGSSTDTQY
J: TRBJ2-1; size: -; V: TRBV5-1; CDR3: ASSLVSRGEGGNEQF
J: TRBJ2-3; size: once; V: TRBV24-1; CDR3: ATSDDRVADTQY
J: TRBJ1-2; size: -; V: TRBV19; CDR3: ASSRPTDNYGYT
J: TRBJ1-2; size: -; V: TRBV27; CDR3: ASSLTRDNNYGYT
J: TRBJ1-2; size: -; V: TRBV7-3; CDR3: ASTPWGDYGYT
J: TRBJ2-7; size: -; V: TRBV9; CDR3: ASSVSWGPKYEQY
J: TRBJ1-1; size: -; V: TRBV7-2; CDR3: ASSSVRESWRNTEAF
J: TRBJ2-5; size: once; V: TRBV9; CDR3: ASSVVSGDRETQY
J: TRBJ2-2; size: -; V: TRBV18; CDR3: ASSRARDTGELF
J: TRBJ1-1; size: -; V: TRBV24-1; CDR3: ATSDSGTGNPEAF
J: TRBJ1-6; size: -; V: TRBV10-3; CDR3: ATQPSGQGGSPLH
J: TRBJ1-3; size: -; V: TRBV20-1; CDR3: SATDRGQGNTIY